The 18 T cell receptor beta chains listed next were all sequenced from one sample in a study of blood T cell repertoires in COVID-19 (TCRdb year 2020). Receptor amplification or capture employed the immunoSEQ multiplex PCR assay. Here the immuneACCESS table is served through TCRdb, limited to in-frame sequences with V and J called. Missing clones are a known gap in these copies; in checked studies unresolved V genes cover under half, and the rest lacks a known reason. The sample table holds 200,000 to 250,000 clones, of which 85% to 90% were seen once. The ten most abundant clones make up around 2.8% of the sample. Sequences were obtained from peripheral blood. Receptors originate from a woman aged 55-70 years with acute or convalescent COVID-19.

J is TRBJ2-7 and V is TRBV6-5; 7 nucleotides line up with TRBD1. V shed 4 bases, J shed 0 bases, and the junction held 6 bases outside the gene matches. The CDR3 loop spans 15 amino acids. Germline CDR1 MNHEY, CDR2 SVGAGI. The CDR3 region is CASSSRDSYSYEQYF. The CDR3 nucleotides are TGTGCCAGCAGTTCACGGGACAGTTACTCCTACGAGCAGTACTTC.

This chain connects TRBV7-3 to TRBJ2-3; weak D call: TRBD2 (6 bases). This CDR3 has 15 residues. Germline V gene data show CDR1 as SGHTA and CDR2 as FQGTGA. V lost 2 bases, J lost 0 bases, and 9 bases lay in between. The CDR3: CASSLGGRSTDTQYF. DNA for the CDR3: TGTGCCAGCAGCTTAGGAGGGAGGAGCACAGATACGCAGTATTTT.

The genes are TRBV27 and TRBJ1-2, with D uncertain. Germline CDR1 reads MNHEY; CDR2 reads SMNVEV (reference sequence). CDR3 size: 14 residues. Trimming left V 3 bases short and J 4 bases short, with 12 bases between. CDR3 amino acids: CASSLGKPSYGYTF. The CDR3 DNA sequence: TGTGCCAGCAGTTTGGGCAAACCGAGCTATGGCTACACCTTC.

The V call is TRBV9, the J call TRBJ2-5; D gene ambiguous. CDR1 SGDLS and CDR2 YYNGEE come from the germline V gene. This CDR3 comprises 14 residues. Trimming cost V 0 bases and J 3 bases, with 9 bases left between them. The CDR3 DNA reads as TGTGCCAGCAGCGTAGGGGTTAGCAAAGAGACCCAGTACTTC. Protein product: CASSVGVSKETQYF.

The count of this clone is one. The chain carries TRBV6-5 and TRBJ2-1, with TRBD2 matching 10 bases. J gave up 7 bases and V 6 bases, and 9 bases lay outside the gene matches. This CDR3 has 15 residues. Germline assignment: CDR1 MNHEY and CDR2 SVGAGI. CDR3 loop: CASRPTGTSANEQFF. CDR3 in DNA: TGTGCCAGCAGACCCACCGGGACTAGCGCTAATGAGCAGTTCTTC.

This CDR3 is CASSTRTGYGYTF. The CDR3 DNA reads as TGTGCCAGCAGCACAAGGACAGGTTATGGCTACACCTTC. The chain carries TRBV5-4 and TRBJ1-2, with 7 bases fitting TRBD1. CDR1 SGHNT and CDR2 YYREEE come from the germline V gene (reference sequence). The CDR3 sequence is 13 residues long. V lost 4 bases and J lost 5; bases outside the gene matches: 5.

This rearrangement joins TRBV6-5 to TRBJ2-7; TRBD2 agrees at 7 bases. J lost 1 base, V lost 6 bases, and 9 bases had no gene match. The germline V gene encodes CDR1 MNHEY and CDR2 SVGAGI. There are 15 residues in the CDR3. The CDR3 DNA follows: TGTGCCAGCAGCCACTCTCCGGGACTATCCTACGAGCAGTACTTC. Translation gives CASSHSPGLSYEQYF.

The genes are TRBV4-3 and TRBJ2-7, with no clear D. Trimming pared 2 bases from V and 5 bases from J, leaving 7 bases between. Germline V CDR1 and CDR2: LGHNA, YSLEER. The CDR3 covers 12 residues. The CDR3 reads CASSQSLDEQYF. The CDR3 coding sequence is TGCGCCAGCAGCCAATCTCTTGACGAGCAGTACTTC.

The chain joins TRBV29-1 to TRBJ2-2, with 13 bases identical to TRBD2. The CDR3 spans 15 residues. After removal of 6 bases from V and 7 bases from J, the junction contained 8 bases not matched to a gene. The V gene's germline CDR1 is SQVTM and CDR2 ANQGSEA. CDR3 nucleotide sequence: TGCAGCGTACAAGGGACTAGCGGGAACGACGGGGAGCTGTTTTTT. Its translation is CSVQGTSGNDGELFF.

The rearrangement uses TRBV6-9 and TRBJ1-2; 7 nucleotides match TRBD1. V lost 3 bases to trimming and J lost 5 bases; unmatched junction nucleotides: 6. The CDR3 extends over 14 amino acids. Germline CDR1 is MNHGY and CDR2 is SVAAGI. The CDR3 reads CASSYEGQPYGYTF. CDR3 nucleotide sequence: TGTGCCAGCAGTTACGAGGGACAGCCATATGGCTACACCTTC.

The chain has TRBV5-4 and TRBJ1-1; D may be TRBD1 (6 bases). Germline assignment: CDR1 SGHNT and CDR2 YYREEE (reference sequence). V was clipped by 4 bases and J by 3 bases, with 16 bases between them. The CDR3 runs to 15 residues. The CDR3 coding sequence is TGTGCCAGCAGCCTAGGGACACGAGGGCACACTGAAGCTTTCTTT. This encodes CASSLGTRGHTEAFF.

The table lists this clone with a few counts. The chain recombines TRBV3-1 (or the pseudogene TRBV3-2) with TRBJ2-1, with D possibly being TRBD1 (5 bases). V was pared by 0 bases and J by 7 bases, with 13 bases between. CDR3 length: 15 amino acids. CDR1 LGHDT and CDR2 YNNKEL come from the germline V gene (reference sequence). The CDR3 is CASSQEGRAVNEQFF. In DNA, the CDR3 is TGTGCCAGCAGCCAAGAGGGCAGGGCTGTTAATGAGCAGTTCTTC.

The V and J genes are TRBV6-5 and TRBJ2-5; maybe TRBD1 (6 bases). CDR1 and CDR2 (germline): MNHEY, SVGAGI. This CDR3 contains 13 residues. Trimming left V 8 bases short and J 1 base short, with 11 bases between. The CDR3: CASEGDIQETQYF. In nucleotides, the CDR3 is TGTGCCAGCGAGGGGGACATCCAAGAGACCCAGTACTTC.

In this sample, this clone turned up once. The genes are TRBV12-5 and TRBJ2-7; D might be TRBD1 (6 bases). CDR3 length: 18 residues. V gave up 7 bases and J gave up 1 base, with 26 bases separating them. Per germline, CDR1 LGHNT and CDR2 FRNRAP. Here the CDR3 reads CASVSPGQPNKSSYEQYF. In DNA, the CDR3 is TGTGCTAGTGTAAGCCCCGGACAGCCCAATAAATCGTCCTACGAGCAGTACTTC.

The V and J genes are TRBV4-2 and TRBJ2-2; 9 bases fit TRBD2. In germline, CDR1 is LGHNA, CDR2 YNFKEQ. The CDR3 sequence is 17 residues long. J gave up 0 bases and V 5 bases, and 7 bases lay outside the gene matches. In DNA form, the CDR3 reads TGTGCCAGCAGCGTCGTCGGACTAGCGACGAACACCGGGGAGCTGTTTTTT. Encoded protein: CASSVVGLATNTGELFF.

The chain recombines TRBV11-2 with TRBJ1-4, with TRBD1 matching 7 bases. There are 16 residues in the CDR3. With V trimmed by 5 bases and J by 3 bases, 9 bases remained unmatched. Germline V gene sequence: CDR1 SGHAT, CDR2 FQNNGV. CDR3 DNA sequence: TGTGCCAGCAGCGCGCGTACCGGGACAGCTAATGAAAAACTGTTTTTT. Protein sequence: CASSARTGTANEKLFF.

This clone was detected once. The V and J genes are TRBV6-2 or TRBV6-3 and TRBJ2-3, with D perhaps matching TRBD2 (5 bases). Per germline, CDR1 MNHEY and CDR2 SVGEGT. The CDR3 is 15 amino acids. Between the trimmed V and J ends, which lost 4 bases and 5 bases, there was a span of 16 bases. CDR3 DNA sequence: TGTGCCAGCAGTTCCTGGAGGCGTCTGAAAGATACGCAGTATTTT. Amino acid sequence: CASSSWRRLKDTQYF.

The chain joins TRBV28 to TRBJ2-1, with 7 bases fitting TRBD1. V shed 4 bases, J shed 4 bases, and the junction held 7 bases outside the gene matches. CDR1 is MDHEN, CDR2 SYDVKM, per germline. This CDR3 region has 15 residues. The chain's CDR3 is CASSSPGQAYNEQFF. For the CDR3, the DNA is TGTGCCAGCAGTTCACCAGGACAGGCTTACAATGAGCAGTTCTTC.